The T cell receptor beta chain under discussion was sequenced for a study of T cell responses to AZD1222 COVID-19 vaccine. Concerning this clone: Its target is unknown.

TCRdb's table, derived via immunoSEQ multiplex PCR, lists solely in-frame clones and lacks some. This sample has some 130,000 clones, with 92% found just once. Whole-study results and caveats: Clonal diversity may have been underestimated in mostly white British donors. Two doses of AZD1222 preceded a rise in Spike-specific TCR breadth and depth.

The specimen was peripheral blood, collected 28 days after the second AZD1222 dose. The sequence came from an adult who received the AZD1222 COVID-19 vaccine.

For the CDR3, the DNA is TGTGCCAGCGGGGACACCCTTAACACTGAAGCTTTCTTT. The encoded protein is CASGDTLNTEAFF. The chain combines TRBV28 with TRBJ1-1; TRBD1 might be the D (6 bases). Germline values: CDR1 MDHEN, CDR2 SYDVKM. The CDR3 is made up of 13 amino acids. V was trimmed by 8 bases and J by 2 bases, leaving 12 bases between them.